This T cell receptor beta chain originates from a study of blood T cell repertoires in COVID-19 (dated by TCRdb to the early 2020s). Background on the whole study: Samples from collaborators originated in the United States, Italy and Spain and spanned both the acute and convalescent phases of COVID-19. The prospective study material was composed of cDNA or gDNA derived from T cells, B-cell-depleted T cells, or PBMCs. Deeply sampled blood TCRbeta repertoires from subjects exposed to, actively infected with, or recovered from COVID-19 were included in the dataset. A freely available public database, intended as a resource for researchers studying the immune response to SARS-CoV-2, is where the repertoires were released. Samples were obtained from the ongoing ImmuneRACE study (first 160 participants) and from some 1,300 subjects provided by 6 global collaborators. The sample metadata nearly always contained a de-identified subject ID, COVID-19 status, age in years and sex. Where available, HLA class I and class II types were obtained from metadata supplied by the sample provider rather than from assay-based typing. Findings and caveats that apply to the study as a whole: The amount of clinical and demographic metadata varied by source and participant and was provided uncurated.

Between the V and J ends, shortened by 6 bases and 0 bases respectively, the junction contains 5 bases. The CDR3 runs 12 amino acids, cysteine and phenylalanine included. The entry retains the CDR3 DNA only, 36 bases that are in frame from base 1. The immunoSEQ Assay, a bias-controlled multiplex PCR, was used to amplify TCRbeta CDR3 regions from genomic DNA. The original methods were these. Nucleated cell counts per sample were estimated from amplification of reference gene primers within the assay. Sequence reads were collapsed and filtered to measure the absolute abundance of every unique TCRbeta CDR3 rearrangement. For each sample, productive Simpson clonality was calculated as the square root of Simpson's diversity index over productive rearrangements. TCRdb limited this immuneACCESS table to in-frame rearrangements with V and J called. A share of clones is missing; checked studies link under half to unresolved V genes, and the rest is unexplained. The DNA was the basis for D and trimming; V, J and clone size are from that table. Present in this sample are about 190,000 clones, roughly 84% of which were seen just once. Jointly, the top ten make up about 5% of the sample.

Worth noting for this clone: This clone's antigen is unknown. Base qualities are not at hand, and no much larger clone is one base apart.

Whole blood was collected in K2EDTA tubes by collaborating institutions according to the institutions' own protocols. Collaborator samples were shipped for TCRbeta analysis as frozen whole blood, isolated PBMCs, or DNA extracted from either sample type. Sequenced input: peripheral blood. This clonotype was sampled from a woman of 80 years or more with acute or convalescent COVID-19. The chain was built from TRBV12-3 or TRBV12-4 and TRBJ2-5; no D gene call is confident. CDR3 protein: CASSRYQETQYF. In nucleotides, the sequence is TGTGCCAGCAGCCGGTACCAAGAGACCCAGTACTTC.